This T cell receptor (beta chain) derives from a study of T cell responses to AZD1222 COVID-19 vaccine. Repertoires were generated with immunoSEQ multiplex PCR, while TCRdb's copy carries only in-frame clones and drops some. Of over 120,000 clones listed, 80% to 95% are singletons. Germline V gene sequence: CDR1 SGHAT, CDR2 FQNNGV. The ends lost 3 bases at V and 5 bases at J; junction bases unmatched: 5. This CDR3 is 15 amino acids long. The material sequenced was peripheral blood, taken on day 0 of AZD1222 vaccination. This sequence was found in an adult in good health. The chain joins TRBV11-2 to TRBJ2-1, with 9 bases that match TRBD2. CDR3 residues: CASSFSGSSDNEQFF. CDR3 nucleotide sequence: TGTGCCAGCAGCTTTAGCGGGAGTAGTGACAATGAGCAGTTCTTC.